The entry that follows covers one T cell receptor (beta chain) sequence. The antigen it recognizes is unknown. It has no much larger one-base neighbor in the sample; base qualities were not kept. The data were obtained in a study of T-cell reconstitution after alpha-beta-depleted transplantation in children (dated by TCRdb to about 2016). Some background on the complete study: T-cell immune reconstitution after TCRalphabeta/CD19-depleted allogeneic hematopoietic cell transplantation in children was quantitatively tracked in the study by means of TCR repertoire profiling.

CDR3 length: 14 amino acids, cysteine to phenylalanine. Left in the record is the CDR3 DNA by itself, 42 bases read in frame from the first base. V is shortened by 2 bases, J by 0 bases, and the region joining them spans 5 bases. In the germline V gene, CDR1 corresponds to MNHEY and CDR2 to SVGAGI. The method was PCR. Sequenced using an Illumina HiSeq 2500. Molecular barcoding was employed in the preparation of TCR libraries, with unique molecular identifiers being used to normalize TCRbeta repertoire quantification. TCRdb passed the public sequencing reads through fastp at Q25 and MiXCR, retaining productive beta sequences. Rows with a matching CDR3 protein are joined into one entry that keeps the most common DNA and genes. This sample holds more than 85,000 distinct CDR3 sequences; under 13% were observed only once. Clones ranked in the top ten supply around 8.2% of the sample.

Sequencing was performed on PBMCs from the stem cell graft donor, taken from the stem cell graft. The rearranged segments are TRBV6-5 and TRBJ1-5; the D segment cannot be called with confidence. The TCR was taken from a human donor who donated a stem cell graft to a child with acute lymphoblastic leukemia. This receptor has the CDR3 CASSYRHSNQPQHF. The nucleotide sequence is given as TGTGCCAGCAGTTACCGTCATAGCAATCAGCCCCAGCATTTT.